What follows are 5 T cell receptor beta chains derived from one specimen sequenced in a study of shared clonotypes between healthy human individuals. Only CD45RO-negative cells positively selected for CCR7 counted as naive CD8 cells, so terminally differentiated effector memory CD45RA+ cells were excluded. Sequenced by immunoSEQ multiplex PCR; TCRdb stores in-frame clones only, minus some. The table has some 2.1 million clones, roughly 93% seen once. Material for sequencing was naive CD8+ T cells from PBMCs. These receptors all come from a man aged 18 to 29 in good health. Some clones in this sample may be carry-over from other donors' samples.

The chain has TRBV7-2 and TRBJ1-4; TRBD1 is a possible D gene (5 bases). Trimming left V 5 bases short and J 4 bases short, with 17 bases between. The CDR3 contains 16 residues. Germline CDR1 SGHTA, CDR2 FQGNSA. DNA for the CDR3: TGTGCCAGCAGCCACGGGGACCGGACCTTTAATGAAAAACTGTTTTTT. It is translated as CASSHGDRTFNEKLFF.

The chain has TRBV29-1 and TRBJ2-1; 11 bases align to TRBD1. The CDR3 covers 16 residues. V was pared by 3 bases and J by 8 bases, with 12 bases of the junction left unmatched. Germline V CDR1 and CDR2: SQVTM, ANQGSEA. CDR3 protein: CSVEWAGTGGKYEQFF. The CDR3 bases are TGCAGCGTTGAGTGGGCCGGGACAGGGGGTAAATATGAGCAGTTCTTC.

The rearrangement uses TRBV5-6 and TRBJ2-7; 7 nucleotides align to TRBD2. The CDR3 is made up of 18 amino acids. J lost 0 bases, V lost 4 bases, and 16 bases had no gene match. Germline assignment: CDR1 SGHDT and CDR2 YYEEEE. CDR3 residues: CASSRGVDAPLGSYEQYF. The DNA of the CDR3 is TGTGCCAGCAGCCGGGGGGTGGACGCCCCTTTGGGCTCCTACGAGCAGTACTTC.

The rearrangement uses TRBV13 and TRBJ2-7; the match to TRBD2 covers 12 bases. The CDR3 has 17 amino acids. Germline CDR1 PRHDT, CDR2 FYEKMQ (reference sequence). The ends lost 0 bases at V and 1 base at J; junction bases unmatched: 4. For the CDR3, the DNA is TGTGCCAGCAGCTTAGGACTAGCGGGAGGTCATTCCTACGAGCAGTACTTC. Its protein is CASSLGLAGGHSYEQYF.

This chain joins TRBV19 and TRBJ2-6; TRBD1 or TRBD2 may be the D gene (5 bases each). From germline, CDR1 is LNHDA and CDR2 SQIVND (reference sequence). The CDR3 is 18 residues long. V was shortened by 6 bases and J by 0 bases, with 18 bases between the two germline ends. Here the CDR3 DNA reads TGTGCCAGTAGCGGGGTTCTCAGGGTGAGCTCTGGGGCCAACGTCCTGACTTTC. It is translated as CASSGVLRVSSGANVLTF.